The 27 T cell receptor beta chains listed next were all sequenced from one sample in a study of T cells in Graves' hyperthyroidism and ophthalmopathy. RNA transcripts provided the source from which TCR beta CDR3 regions were amplified. HTBI primers were the set used in a first-round RT-PCR of the TCR CDR3. TCRdb re-derived calls from the multiplex PCR reads in MiXCR, one entry per CDR3 protein. The repertoire holds around 420,000 distinct CDR3 sequences, with roughly 13% as singletons. Sequences were obtained from blood. These receptors all stem from a woman between 18 and 30 years old with Graves' hyperthyroidism.

This clonotype was recorded many times. The chain uses TRBV29-1 and TRBJ2-1; the D gene could be TRBD1 or TRBD2 (5 bases each). CDR1 and CDR2 (germline): SQVTM, ANQGSEA. The CDR3 runs to 15 residues. Trimming removed 7 bases at V and 0 bases at J, with 16 bases between. The CDR3 here is CSAQGDASSYNEQFF. CDR3 coding DNA: TGCAGCGCTCAAGGGGACGCGAGCTCCTACAATGAGCAGTTCTTC.

Comment on this clonotype: A read error is possible here, since a much larger clone lies one base away. J is TRBJ2-7 and V is TRBV29-1, with D perhaps matching TRBD1 or TRBD2 (5 bases each). Germline V gene sequence: CDR1 SQVTM, CDR2 ANQGSEA. The CDR3 loop spans 17 amino acids. The CDR3 DNA follows: TGCGGCGCTTCAACCGCATTCGGGGACGTAAGCTCCTACGAGCAGTACTTC. Encoded protein: CGASTAFGDVSSYEQYF.

The sample holds many counts of this clonotype. The rearrangement links TRBV6-6 to TRBJ2-7, with D unresolved. The CDR3 covers 15 residues. The V end lost 0 bases, the J end lost 0 bases, and 9 bases lay between the germline ends. Germline V CDR1 and CDR2: MNHNY, SVGAGI (reference sequence). The CDR3 loop is CASSYSGSSSYEQYF. The DNA for the CDR3 is TGTGCCAGCAGTTACTCTGGCAGTAGCTCCTACGAGCAGTACTTC.

This clonotype was detected only a few times. This chain uses TRBV7-9 with TRBJ1-3; 9 bases are shared with TRBD1. With 5 bases clipped from V and 2 bases from J, the junction kept 7 bases outside the gene matches. Germline CDR1 reads SEHNR; CDR2 reads FQNEAQ (reference sequence). The CDR3 contains 16 residues. CDR3: CASSATGGVAGNTIYF. The DNA for the CDR3 is TGTGCCAGCAGCGCAACAGGGGGCGTTGCTGGAAACACCATATATTTT.

Ten or more counts support this clonotype. The rearrangement uses TRBV2 and TRBJ2-2; D is undetermined. Germline V CDR1 and CDR2: SNHLY, FYNNEI. V shed 7 bases and J shed 6 bases, with 9 bases lying between them. The CDR3 spans 12 residues. The CDR3 here is CASKAAPGELFF. The CDR3 DNA sequence: TGTGCCAGCAAGGCCGCCCCCGGGGAGCTGTTTTTT.

This clonotype has ten or more counts. The chain recombines TRBV20-1 with TRBJ1-5; TRBD1 agrees at 7 bases. The length of the CDR3 is 16 residues. CDR1 is DFQATT and CDR2 is SNEGSKA in the germline V gene (reference sequence). V was clipped by 0 bases and J by 5 bases; unmatched bases: 10. As DNA, the CDR3 is TGCAGTGCTAGAGATTTGACAGACAGGGACTATCAGCCCCAGCATTTT. This gives the protein CSARDLTDRDYQPQHF.

This clonotype has at least ten counts. The chain recombines TRBV18 with TRBJ2-5; no reliable D call. Germline loops: CDR1 KGHSH, CDR2 LQKENI. V was clipped by 1 base and J by 3 bases, with 6 bases between them. The CDR3 runs to 13 residues. CDR3 coding DNA: TGTGCCAGCTCACCACTTCCAGAAGAGACCCAGTACTTC. Translation: CASSPLPEETQYF.

The genes are TRBV28 and TRBJ1-1, with 7 bases aligning to TRBD1. CDR1 is MDHEN and CDR2 is SYDVKM in the germline V gene. The CDR3 is 15 residues long. V shed 5 bases and J 4 bases; nucleotides not matched to a gene: 10. The CDR3 nucleotides read TGTGCCAGCAGTGCCGCGACAGGGCAGAGCACTGAAGCTTTCTTT. It specifies CASSAATGQSTEAFF.

A word on this clonotype: Being one base from a much bigger clone, this may be a read error. The chain combines TRBV28 with TRBJ1-2; the D is unclear. CDR1 is MDHEN, CDR2 SYDVKM, per germline. This CDR3 spans 13 amino acids. Trimming took off 4 bases at V and 3 bases at J, with 9 bases between the two ends. For the CDR3, the DNA is TGTGCCAGCAGTTCAGTGATCGACTATGGCTACACCTTC. Translated: CASSSVIDYGYTF.

The table lists this clonotype with many counts. The rearrangement joins TRBV12-3 or TRBV12-4 to TRBJ1-1; D not resolved. CDR3 length: 15 residues. V shed 1 base and J shed 1 base, with 10 bases lying between them. The CDR3 DNA reads TGTGCCAGCAGTTTAGGCATCTTAGGGAACACTGAAGCTTTCTTT. This encodes CASSLGILGNTEAFF.

V is TRBV28 and J is TRBJ2-5; 8 nucleotides match TRBD1. CDR1 and CDR2 (germline): MDHEN, SYDVKM. The CDR3 consists of 13 residues. Trimming took 11 bases from V and 5 from J; bases not matched to a gene: 10. The CDR3 spells CASVQGAFETQYF. The CDR3 bases are TGTGCCTCGGTTCAGGGGGCTTTTGAGACCCAGTACTTC. The complete variable domain, with remaining parts taken from reference TRBV28 and TRBJ2-5, reads DVKVTQSSRYLVKRTGEKVFLECVQDMDHENMFWYRQDPGLGLRLIYFSYDVKMKEKGDIPEGYSVSREKKERFSLILESASTNQTSMYLCASVQGAFETQYFGPGTRLLVL.

The sample holds many counts of this clonotype. The rearrangement links TRBV5-1 to TRBJ1-2; the D gene is possibly TRBD1 (5 bases). V gave up 4 bases and J gave up 8 bases, with 18 bases separating them. Germline CDR1 reads SGHRS; CDR2 reads YFSETQ. The CDR3 extends over 14 amino acids. As DNA, the CDR3 is TGCGCCAGCAGCAGGGAGACAGTCAGCGACGGCTACACCTTC. This translates into CASSRETVSDGYTF.

A single count supports this clonotype. The V gene is TRBV6-1, the J gene TRBJ1-1; TRBD1 is a possible D gene (5 bases). Germline CDR1 and CDR2: MNHNS and SASEGT. The length of the CDR3 is 16 residues. V shed 6 bases and J shed 6 bases, with 23 bases lying between them. The CDR3 coding sequence is TGTGCCAGCAGAGATCCCCGGGACGCCAAGGGAGCTGAAGCTTTCTTT. Amino acids: CASRDPRDAKGAEAFF.

This clonotype was recorded many times. V is TRBV7-9 and J is TRBJ2-7; 9 bases are shared with TRBD2. CDR3 size: 15 residues. The junction had 9 bases not matched to a gene; V was cut back by 5 bases and J by 4 bases. Looked up from germline, CDR1 is SEHNR and CDR2 is FQNEAQ (reference sequence). This CDR3 is CASSREASGNYEQYF. CDR3 in DNA: TGTGCCAGCAGCCGTGAGGCTAGCGGGAATTACGAGCAGTACTTC.

The rearrangement links TRBV7-9 to TRBJ2-7; TRBD1 aligns across 7 bases. The CDR3 has 15 amino acids. J gave up 2 bases and V 5 bases, and 9 bases lay outside the gene matches. The germline gives CDR1 SEHNR, CDR2 FQNEAQ (reference sequence). The CDR3 region is CASSPGDSIAYEQYF. The CDR3, as DNA: TGTGCCAGCAGCCCTGGGGACAGTATAGCCTACGAGCAGTACTTC.

This clonotype was seen many times. The chain links TRBV7-2 to TRBJ1-4; D may be TRBD1 (6 bases). The CDR3 loop spans 14 amino acids. Between the trimmed V and J ends, which lost 1 base and 7 bases, there was a span of 10 bases. Germline-derived CDR1 and CDR2 are SGHTA and FQGNSA. The CDR3 is CASSLEGQSEKLFF. The CDR3 DNA sequence: TGTGCCAGCAGCTTAGAAGGACAGAGTGAAAAACTGTTTTTT.

This CDR3 reads CASSGTEQETQYF. CDR3 DNA sequence: TGCGCCAGCAGTGGGACAGAGCAAGAGACCCAGTACTTC. The chain uses TRBV10-1 and TRBJ2-5; the D gene is possibly TRBD1 (6 bases). This CDR3 spans 13 amino acids. Germline lookup yields CDR1 WNHNN and CDR2 SYGVQD (reference sequence). V was clipped by 4 bases and J by 2 bases, with 8 bases between them.

The rearrangement uses TRBV4-1 and TRBJ2-7; TRBD2 matches at 9 bases. V dropped 0 bases and J dropped 2; count of bases not matched to a gene: 2. CDR1 is MGHRA and CDR2 is YSYEKL in the germline V gene. The CDR3 has 15 amino acids. The CDR3 nucleotides read TGCGCCAGCAGCCAAGAGCAGCGGGAGGCCTACGAGCAGTACTTC. This sequence encodes CASSQEQREAYEQYF.

This clonotype was detected many times. The chain has TRBV7-2 and TRBJ2-7; 11 positions agree with TRBD2. This CDR3 contains 15 residues. The germline gives CDR1 SGHTA, CDR2 FQGNSA. V shed 5 bases, J shed 2 bases, and the junction held 5 bases outside the gene matches. CDR3: CASSAGTSGTYEQYF. The CDR3 nucleotides are TGTGCCAGCAGCGCAGGGACTAGCGGAACCTACGAGCAGTACTTC.

This clonotype was observed many times. The chain couples TRBV3-1 to TRBJ1-5; D not certain. The V end was cut by 4 bases, the J end by 5 bases, with 9 bases between. CDR3 length equals 13 residues. The germline V gene has CDR1 LGHDT and CDR2 YNNKEL (reference sequence). The CDR3: CASSLVPDQPQHF. The CDR3 DNA reads TGTGCCAGCAGCCTTGTCCCAGATCAGCCCCAGCATTTT.

This clonotype was picked up a small number of times. The genes are TRBV2 and TRBJ2-1; TRBD1 matches at 7 bases. V dropped 7 bases and J dropped 8; count of bases not matched to a gene: 11. The CDR3 has 14 amino acids. The germline V gene has CDR1 SNHLY and CDR2 FYNNEI. This CDR3 is CASTGTDLPDEQFF. The CDR3 DNA follows: TGTGCCAGCACCGGGACAGACCTCCCCGATGAGCAGTTCTTC.

This clonotype was recorded at least ten times. This sequence joins TRBV7-2 and TRBJ2-1; D remains unclear. Germline CDR1 reads SGHTA; CDR2 reads FQGNSA. Trimming stripped 5 bases from V and 8 bases from J, with 10 bases between. There are 12 residues in the CDR3. In nucleotides, the CDR3 is TGTGCCAGCAGCCACGTATCGTATGAGCAGTTCTTC. Translation: CASSHVSYEQFF.

The chain has TRBV10-1 and TRBJ2-5; 11 bases are a match to TRBD1. The V segment lost 3 bases and the J segment 4 bases; nucleotides outside the gene matches: 1. CDR3 length equals 14 residues. Germline V gives CDR1 WNHNN, CDR2 SYGVQD (reference sequence). This CDR3 is CASSDGQGAETQYF. CDR3 coding DNA: TGCGCCAGCAGTGACGGACAGGGGGCAGAGACCCAGTACTTC.

This clonotype was found many times. The rearrangement uses TRBV18 and TRBJ2-5; maybe TRBD1 (5 bases). Germline CDR1 KGHSH, CDR2 LQKENI. The CDR3 loop spans 13 amino acids. The V end lost 4 bases, the J end lost 2 bases, and 8 bases lay between the germline ends. In DNA form, the CDR3 reads TGTGCCAGCTCACGGACAAGACAAGAGACCCAGTACTTC. Its protein product is CASSRTRQETQYF.

The genes are TRBV7-2 and TRBJ2-1; 8 bases align to TRBD1. The junction had 23 bases not matched to a gene; V was cut back by 7 bases and J by 3 bases. CDR1 is SGHTA, CDR2 FQGNSA, per germline. CDR3 length equals 20 residues. The CDR3 loop is CASTKQGTGGFSRNYNEQFF. The CDR3 DNA sequence: TGTGCCAGCACTAAGCAGGGGACAGGTGGGTTTAGCCGTAACTACAATGAGCAGTTCTTC. The full variable domain, its missing parts supplied by reference TRBV7-2 and TRBJ2-1, is GAGVSQSPSNKVTEKGKDVELRCDPISGHTALYWYRQSLGQGLEFLIYFQGNSAPDKSGLPSDRFSAERTGGSVSTLTIQRTQQEDSAVYLCASTKQGTGGFSRNYNEQFFGPGTRLTVL.

This sequence joins TRBV18 and TRBJ2-1; the match to TRBD2 covers 14 bases. Trimming cost V 4 bases and J 8 bases; bases outside gene matches: 7. The CDR3 spans 16 residues. CDR1 and CDR2 (germline): KGHSH, LQKENI. CDR3 sequence reads: CASSRGTSGSADEQFF. CDR3 nucleotide sequence: TGTGCCAGCTCACGAGGGACTAGCGGGAGTGCGGATGAGCAGTTCTTC.

This clonotype has ten or more counts. V and J are TRBV27 and TRBJ2-1, with TRBD2 matching 8 bases. The CDR3 extends over 15 amino acids. With 4 bases clipped from V and 4 bases from J, the junction kept 6 bases outside the gene matches. Germline V gene data show CDR1 as MNHEY and CDR2 as SMNVEV (reference sequence). This CDR3 is CASSSLSGTYNEQFF. DNA of the CDR3: TGTGCCAGCAGTTCCCTTAGCGGGACTTACAATGAGCAGTTCTTC.